This TCR beta chain was recorded in a study of blood T cell repertoires in COVID-19. Study information: Acute and convalescent COVID-19 samples came from the United States, Italy and Spain. Sample material is recorded as cDNA or gDNA derived from T cells, B-cell-depleted T cells, or PBMCs.

Libraries were prepared by immunoSEQ multiplex PCR; TCRdb keeps only in-frame clonotypes and omits some of them. The sample has about 130,000 clones; approximately 85% are singletons. This clone was observed a few times. Germline V gene data show CDR1 as SGHTA and CDR2 as FQGNSA. The CDR3 loop spans 17 amino acids. Trimming removed 1 base from V and 2 bases from J; junction bases left unmatched: 6. The sequence derives from an elderly man with active or convalescent COVID-19. The chain has TRBV7-2 and TRBJ2-1; 9 positions match TRBD2. Sample: peripheral blood. The CDR3, as DNA: TGTGCCAGCAGCTTAGGTCTAGCGGGGTTCACCTACAATGAGCAGTTCTTC. As protein: CASSLGLAGFTYNEQFF.